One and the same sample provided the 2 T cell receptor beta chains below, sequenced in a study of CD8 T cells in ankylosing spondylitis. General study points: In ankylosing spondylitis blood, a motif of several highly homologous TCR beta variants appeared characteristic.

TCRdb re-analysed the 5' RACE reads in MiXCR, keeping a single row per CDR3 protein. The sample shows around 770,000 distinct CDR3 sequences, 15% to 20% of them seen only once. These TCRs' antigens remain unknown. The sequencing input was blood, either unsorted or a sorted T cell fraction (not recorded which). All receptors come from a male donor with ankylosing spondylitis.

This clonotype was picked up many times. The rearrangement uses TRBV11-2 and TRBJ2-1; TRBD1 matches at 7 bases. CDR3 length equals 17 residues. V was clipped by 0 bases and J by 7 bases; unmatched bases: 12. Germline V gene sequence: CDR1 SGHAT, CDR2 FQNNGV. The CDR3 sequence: CASSLEPGQPASNEQFF. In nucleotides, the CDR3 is TGTGCCAGCAGCTTAGAACCGGGACAGCCAGCCAGTAATGAGCAGTTCTTC.

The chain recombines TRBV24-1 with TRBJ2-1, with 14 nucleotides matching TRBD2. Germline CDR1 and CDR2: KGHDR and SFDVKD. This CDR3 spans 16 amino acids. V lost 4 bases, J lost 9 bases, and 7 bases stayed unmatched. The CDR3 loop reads CATSDPGLAGGIEQFF. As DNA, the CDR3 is TGTGCCACCAGTGACCCCGGACTAGCGGGAGGCATTGAGCAGTTCTTC.